Below, 16 T cell receptor beta chains from the same sample are listed, as sequenced in a study of CD8+ T cells in alopecia areata. Sequencing used cDNA as its template, made by extracting RNA and reverse transcribing it. Profiling relied on immunoSEQ multiplex PCR, and the TCRdb table lists in-frame clones only, not all of them. Altogether under 200,000 clones are present, 60% to 75% being singletons, with the ten largest covering 12% to 15%. Treatment: oral pan-JAK inhibitor, 5-10 mg twice daily. The starting material was CD4+ T cells sorted from blood, obtained at week 24, from a patient treated with tofacitinib. The source of these receptors is a human donor with alopecia areata.

The chain joins TRBV15 to TRBJ1-2, with D hard to call. Between the trimmed V and J ends, which lost 3 bases and 8 bases, there was a span of 13 bases. The V gene's germline CDR1 is LNHNV and CDR2 YYDKDF (reference sequence). The CDR3 has 13 residues. CDR3 in DNA: TGTGCCACCAGCAGCGATGGACGATTCGGCTACACCTTC. Translation gives CATSSDGRFGYTF.

This clone appeared once. The rearrangement links TRBV4-2 to TRBJ1-4; D unclear. The CDR3 covers 15 residues. CDR1 and CDR2 (germline): LGHNA, YNFKEQ. Trimming took off 0 bases at V and 4 bases at J, with 9 bases between the two ends. The CDR3 coding sequence is TGTGCCAGCAGCCAAGATTTACGGAATAATGAAAAACTGTTTTTT. Translating it yields CASSQDLRNNEKLFF.

This clone was recorded only once. This chain connects TRBV7-9 to TRBJ2-5; D possibly corresponds to TRBD2 (5 bases). This CDR3 has 18 residues. V was shortened by 0 bases and J by 2 bases, with 19 bases between the two germline ends. Germline V gene sequence: CDR1 SEHNR, CDR2 FQNEAQ (reference sequence). The CDR3 region is CASSLAQYLGVKQETQYF. The DNA of the CDR3 is TGTGCCAGCAGCTTAGCGCAATATTTGGGAGTGAAACAAGAGACCCAGTACTTC.

Comment on this clone: At the DNA level, this CDR3 is encoded by other sequences in the same sample as well. This sequence joins TRBV30 and TRBJ1-1; D is undetermined. Germline CDR1 GTSNPN, CDR2 SVGIG (reference sequence). This CDR3 comprises 12 residues. The V end was cut by 1 base, the J end by 0 bases, with 3 bases between. DNA of the CDR3: TGTGCCTGGAGTGAGTTGAACACTGAAGCTTTCTTT. Residues: CAWSELNTEAFF. Full variable domain (rest looked up from reference TRBV30 and TRBJ1-1): SQTIHQWPATLVQPVGSPLSLECTVEGTSNPNLYWYRQAAGRGLQLLFYSVGIGQISSEVPQNLSASRPQDRQFILSSKKLLLSDSGFYLCAWSELNTEAFFGQGTRLTVV.

This clone was counted between two and nine times. This chain links TRBV7-9 with TRBJ1-5; 9 bases line up with TRBD1. Per germline, CDR1 SEHNR and CDR2 FQNEAQ (reference sequence). V gave up 4 bases and J gave up 7 bases; unmatched junction bases: 2. CDR3 length: 13 amino acids. CDR3: CASSWTGDQPQHF. The CDR3 nucleotides read TGTGCCAGCAGCTGGACAGGGGACCAGCCCCAGCATTTT.

The rearrangement links TRBV29-1 to TRBJ2-3, with no clear D. The V gene lost 7 bases and the J gene lost 6 bases, with 14 bases spanning the gap. The CDR3 is 12 amino acids. Germline CDR1 reads SQVTM; CDR2 reads ANQGSEA. The CDR3 is CSANPVSDTQYF. CDR3 nucleotides: TGCAGCGCCAACCCTGTCTCGGATACGCAGTATTTT.

The rearrangement links TRBV6-1 to TRBJ2-7, with D unclear. Per the germline V gene, CDR1 is MNHNS and CDR2 is SASEGT. V was trimmed by 3 bases and J by 2 bases, leaving 5 bases between them. CDR3 length: 12 amino acids. CDR3 in DNA: TGTGCCAGCAGTGAGCGGCCCTACGAGCAGTACTTC. It translates to CASSERPYEQYF.

A few counts support this clone. The CDR3 protein is CAWSVLGDTQYF. The CDR3 DNA follows: TGTGCCTGGAGTGTACTAGGGGACACCCAGTACTTC. V usage is TRBV30 and J usage is TRBJ2-5; tentatively, D is TRBD1 or TRBD2 (5 bases each). This CDR3 region has 12 residues. Trimming pared 0 bases from V and 8 bases from J, leaving 10 bases between. The germline gives CDR1 GTSNPN, CDR2 SVGIG (reference sequence). Drawing the rest from reference TRBV30 and TRBJ2-5, the complete variable domain is SQTIHQWPATLVQPVGSPLSLECTVEGTSNPNLYWYRQAAGRGLQLLFYSVGIGQISSEVPQNLSASRPQDRQFILSSKKLLLSDSGFYLCAWSVLGDTQYFGPGTRLLVL.

The rearrangement uses TRBV30 and TRBJ1-1; tentatively, D is TRBD1 (6 bases). Trimming took off 3 bases at V and 4 bases at J, with 12 bases between the two ends. The V gene's germline CDR1 is GTSNPN and CDR2 SVGIG (reference sequence). The CDR3 runs to 13 residues. Here the CDR3 reads CAWSQRGGTEAFF. DNA of the CDR3: TGTGCCTGGAGCCAGAGAGGGGGCACTGAAGCTTTCTTT.

There are a few counts of this clone. The V gene is TRBV29-1, the J gene TRBJ2-7; D unresolved. The CDR3 loop spans 13 amino acids. V lost 4 bases and J lost 3, with 13 bases in between. Germline CDR1 is SQVTM and CDR2 is ANQGSEA. For the CDR3, the DNA is TGCAGCGTTGTTTTGTTGGTAGACTACGAGCAGTACTTC. It encodes CSVVLLVDYEQYF.

The chain employs TRBV4-2 and TRBJ2-1, with 7 positions matching TRBD1. The CDR3 length is 13 residues. Germline CDR1 is LGHNA and CDR2 is YNFKEQ. Germline trimming cut 0 bases from V and 15 bases from J; bases unmatched to any gene: 8. The CDR3 DNA reads TGTGCCAGCAGCCAAGAAAGACAGGGTGGTCGGTTCTTC. It yields the protein CASSQERQGGRFF.

The rearrangement links TRBV2 to TRBJ1-5; 8 bases line up with TRBD1. This CDR3 is 15 amino acids long. Germline lookup yields CDR1 SNHLY and CDR2 FYNNEI. Losses at the gene ends were 6 bases for V and 6 bases for J; bases not matched to a gene: 10. This CDR3 reads CASRSRTGTPQPQHF. The DNA for the CDR3 is TGTGCCAGCAGAAGCAGGACAGGGACCCCTCAGCCCCAGCATTTT.

The chain couples TRBV10-3 to TRBJ2-5, with D perhaps matching TRBD2 (6 bases). The CDR3 is 13 amino acids. Germline CDR1 ENHRY, CDR2 SYGVKD. Trimming pared 4 bases from V and 7 bases from J, leaving 13 bases between. The CDR3 region has the DNA TGTGCCATCAGTGGAGAGCCCGGGGGGACCCAGTACTTC. Translating gives CAISGEPGGTQYF.

The V gene is TRBV7-2, the J gene TRBJ2-2, with TRBD1 matching 10 bases. This CDR3 is 16 amino acids long. Germline CDR1 reads SGHTA; CDR2 reads FQGNSA. The junction had 5 bases not matched to a gene; V was cut back by 6 bases and J by 1 base. As DNA, the CDR3 is TGTGCCAGCAGTAGACAGGGGGCCGGGAACACCGGGGAGCTGTTTTTT. The encoded protein is CASSRQGAGNTGELFF.

The gene calls are TRBV25-1 and TRBJ2-7; TRBD2 matches at 12 bases. CDR3 length equals 15 residues. The J segment lost 2 bases and the V segment lost 7 bases, leaving 6 bases of the junction unmatched. The germline gives CDR1 MGHDK, CDR2 SYGVNS. In DNA form, the CDR3 reads TGTGCCAGCAAAGGACTAGCGGGGCTGACCTACGAGCAGTACTTC. This sequence encodes CASKGLAGLTYEQYF.

The V gene is TRBV29-1, the J gene TRBJ1-2; D is unresolved. V gave up 7 bases and J gave up 4 bases, with 16 bases separating them. The CDR3 runs 13 residues. Germline-derived CDR1 and CDR2 are SQVTM and ANQGSEA. This CDR3 is CSANAAGGYGYTF. The CDR3 DNA is TGCAGCGCAAACGCGGCAGGAGGCTATGGCTACACCTTC. Full variable domain (missing parts from reference TRBV29-1 and TRBJ1-2): SAVISQKPSRDICQRGTSLTIQCQVDSQVTMMFWYRQQPGQSLTLIATANQGSEATYESGFVIDKFPISRPNLTFSTLTVSNMSPEDSSIYLCSANAAGGYGYTFGSGTRLTVV.